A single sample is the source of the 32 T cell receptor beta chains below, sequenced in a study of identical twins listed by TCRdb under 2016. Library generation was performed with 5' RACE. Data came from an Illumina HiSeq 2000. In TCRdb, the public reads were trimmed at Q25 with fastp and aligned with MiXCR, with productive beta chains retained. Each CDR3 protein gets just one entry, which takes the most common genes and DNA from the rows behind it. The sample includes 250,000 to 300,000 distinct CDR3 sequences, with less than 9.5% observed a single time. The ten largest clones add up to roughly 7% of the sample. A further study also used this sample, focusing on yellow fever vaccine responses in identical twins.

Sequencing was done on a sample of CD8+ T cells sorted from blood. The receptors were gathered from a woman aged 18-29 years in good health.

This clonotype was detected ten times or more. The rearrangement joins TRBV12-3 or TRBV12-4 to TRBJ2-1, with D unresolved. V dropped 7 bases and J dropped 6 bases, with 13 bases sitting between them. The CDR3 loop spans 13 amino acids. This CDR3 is CASTSNSFNEQFF. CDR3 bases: TGTGCCAGCACCTCCAACAGCTTCAATGAGCAGTTCTTC.

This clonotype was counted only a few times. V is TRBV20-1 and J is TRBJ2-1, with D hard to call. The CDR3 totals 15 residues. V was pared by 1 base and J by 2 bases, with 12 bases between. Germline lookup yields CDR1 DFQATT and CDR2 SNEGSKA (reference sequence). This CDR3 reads CSARGAALAYNEQFF. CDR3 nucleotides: TGCAGTGCTAGAGGGGCGGCCCTGGCCTACAATGAGCAGTTCTTC.

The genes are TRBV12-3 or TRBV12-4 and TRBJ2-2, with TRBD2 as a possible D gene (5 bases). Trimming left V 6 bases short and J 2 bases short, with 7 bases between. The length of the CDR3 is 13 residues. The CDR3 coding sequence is TGTGCCAGCAGGGGAGACAACACCGGGGAGCTGTTTTTT. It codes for CASRGDNTGELFF.

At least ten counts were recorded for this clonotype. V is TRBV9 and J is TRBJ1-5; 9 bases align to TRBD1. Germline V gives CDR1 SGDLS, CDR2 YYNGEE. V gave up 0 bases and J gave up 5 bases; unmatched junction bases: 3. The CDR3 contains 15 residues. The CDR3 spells CASSVGGQGDQPQHF. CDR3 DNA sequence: TGTGCCAGCAGCGTAGGGGGACAGGGAGATCAGCCCCAGCATTTT.

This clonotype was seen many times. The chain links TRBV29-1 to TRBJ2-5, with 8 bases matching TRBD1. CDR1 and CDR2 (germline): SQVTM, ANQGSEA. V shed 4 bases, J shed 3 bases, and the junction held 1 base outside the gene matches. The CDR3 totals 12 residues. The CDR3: CSVGGQEETQYF. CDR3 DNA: TGCAGCGTTGGGGGACAGGAAGAGACCCAGTACTTC. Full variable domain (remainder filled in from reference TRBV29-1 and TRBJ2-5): SAVISQKPSRDICQRGTSLTIQCQVDSQVTMMFWYRQQPGQSLTLIATANQGSEATYESGFVIDKFPISRPNLTFSTLTVSNMSPEDSSIYLCSVGGQEETQYFGPGTRLLVL.

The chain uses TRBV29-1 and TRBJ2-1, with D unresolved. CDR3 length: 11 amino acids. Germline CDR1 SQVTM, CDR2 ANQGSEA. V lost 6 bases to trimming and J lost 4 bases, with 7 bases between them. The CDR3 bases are TGCAGCGTCTCCGATTACAATGAGCAGTTCTTC. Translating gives CSVSDYNEQFF.

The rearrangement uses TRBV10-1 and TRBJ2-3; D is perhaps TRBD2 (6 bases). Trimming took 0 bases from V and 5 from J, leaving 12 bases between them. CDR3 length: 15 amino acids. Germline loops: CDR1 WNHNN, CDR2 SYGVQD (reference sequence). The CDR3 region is CASSESGPEGDTQYF. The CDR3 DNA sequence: TGCGCCAGCAGTGAGTCGGGGCCGGAGGGAGATACGCAGTATTTT.

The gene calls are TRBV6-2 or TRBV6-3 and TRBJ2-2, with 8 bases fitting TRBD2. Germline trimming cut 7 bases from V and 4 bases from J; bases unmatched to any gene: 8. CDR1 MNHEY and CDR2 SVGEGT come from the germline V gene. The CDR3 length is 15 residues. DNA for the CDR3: TGTGCCAGCATCCCGGGACTAGAGGGCACCGGGGAGCTGTTTTTT. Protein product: CASIPGLEGTGELFF.

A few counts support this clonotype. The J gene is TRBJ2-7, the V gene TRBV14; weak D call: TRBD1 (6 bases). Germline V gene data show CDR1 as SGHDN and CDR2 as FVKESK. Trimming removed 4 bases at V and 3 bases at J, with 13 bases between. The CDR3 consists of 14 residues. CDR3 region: CASSLQDRNYEQYF. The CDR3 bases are TGTGCCAGCAGCCTTCAGGACAGAAACTACGAGCAGTACTTC.

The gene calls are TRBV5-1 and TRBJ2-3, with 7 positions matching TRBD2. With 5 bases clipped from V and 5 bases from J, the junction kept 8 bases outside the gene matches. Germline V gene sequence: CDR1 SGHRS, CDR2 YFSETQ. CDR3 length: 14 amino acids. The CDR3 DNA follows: TGCGCCAGCAGTGATCCGGGACTACGAGATACGCAGTATTTT. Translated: CASSDPGLRDTQYF. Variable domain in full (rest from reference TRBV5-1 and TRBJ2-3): KAGVTQTPRYLIKTRGQQVTLSCSPISGHRSVSWYQQTPGQGLQFLFEYFSETQRNKGNFPGRFSGRQFSNSRSEMNVSTLELGDSALYLCASSDPGLRDTQYFGPGTRLTVL.

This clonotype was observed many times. The chain's CDR3 is CASSASGGNNEQFF. CDR3 nucleotides: TGTGCCAGCAGTGCCAGCGGGGGAAACAATGAGCAGTTCTTC. This chain connects TRBV27 to TRBJ2-1; the match to TRBD2 covers 8 bases. Losses at the gene ends were 5 bases for V and 5 bases for J; bases not matched to a gene: 5. Looked up from germline, CDR1 is MNHEY and CDR2 is SMNVEV (reference sequence). This CDR3 contains 14 residues.

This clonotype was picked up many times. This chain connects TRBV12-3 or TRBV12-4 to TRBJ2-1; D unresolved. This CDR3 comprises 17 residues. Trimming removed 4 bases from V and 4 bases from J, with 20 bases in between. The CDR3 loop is CASSYARFSTVYNEQFF. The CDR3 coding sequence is TGTGCCAGCAGTTACGCGAGGTTTAGCACGGTGTACAATGAGCAGTTCTTC.

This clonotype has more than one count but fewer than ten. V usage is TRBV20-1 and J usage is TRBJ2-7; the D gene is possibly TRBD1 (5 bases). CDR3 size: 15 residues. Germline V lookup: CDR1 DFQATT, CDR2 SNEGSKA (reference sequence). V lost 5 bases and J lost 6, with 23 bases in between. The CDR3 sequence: CSAPWPQGLLVEQYF. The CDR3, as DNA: TGCAGTGCTCCCTGGCCCCAGGGTTTGTTGGTCGAGCAGTACTTC.

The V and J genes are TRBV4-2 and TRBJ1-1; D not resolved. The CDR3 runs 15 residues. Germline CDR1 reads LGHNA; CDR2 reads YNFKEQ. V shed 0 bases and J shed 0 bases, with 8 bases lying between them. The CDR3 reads CASSQDPGLNTEAFF. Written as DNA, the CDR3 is TGTGCCAGCAGCCAAGATCCGGGGTTGAACACTGAAGCTTTCTTT.

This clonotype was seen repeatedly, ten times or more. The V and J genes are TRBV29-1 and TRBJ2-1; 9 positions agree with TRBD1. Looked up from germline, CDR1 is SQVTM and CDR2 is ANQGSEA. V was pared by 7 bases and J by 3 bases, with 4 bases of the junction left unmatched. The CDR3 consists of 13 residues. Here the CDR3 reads CSALTGGYNEQFF. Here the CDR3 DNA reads TGCAGCGCTTTGACAGGGGGCTACAATGAGCAGTTCTTC.

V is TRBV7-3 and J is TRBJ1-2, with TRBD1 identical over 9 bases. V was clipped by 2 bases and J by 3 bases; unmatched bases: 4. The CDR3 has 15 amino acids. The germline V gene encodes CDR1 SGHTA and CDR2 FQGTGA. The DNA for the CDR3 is TGTGCCAGCAGCTTAGAGGGACAGGGAGACTATGGCTACACCTTC. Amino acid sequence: CASSLEGQGDYGYTF.

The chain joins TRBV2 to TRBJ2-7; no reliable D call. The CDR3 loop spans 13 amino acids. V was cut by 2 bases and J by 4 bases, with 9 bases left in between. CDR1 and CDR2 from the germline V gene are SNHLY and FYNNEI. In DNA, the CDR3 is TGTGCCAGCAGTGAATCCGATGAATACGAGCAGTACTTC. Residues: CASSESDEYEQYF.

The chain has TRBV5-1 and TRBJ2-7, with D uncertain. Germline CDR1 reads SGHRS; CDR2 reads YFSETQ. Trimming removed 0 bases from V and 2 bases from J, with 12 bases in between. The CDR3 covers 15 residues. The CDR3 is CASSLDGRTAYEQYF. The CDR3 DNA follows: TGCGCCAGCAGCTTGGACGGACGTACAGCCTACGAGCAGTACTTC.

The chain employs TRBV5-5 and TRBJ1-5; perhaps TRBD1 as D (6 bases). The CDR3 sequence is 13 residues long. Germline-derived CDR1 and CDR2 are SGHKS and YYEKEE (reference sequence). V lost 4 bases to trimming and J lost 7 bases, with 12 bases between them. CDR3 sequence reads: CASSTNGGQPQHF. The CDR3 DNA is TGTGCCAGCAGCACAAATGGGGGCCAGCCCCAGCATTTT.

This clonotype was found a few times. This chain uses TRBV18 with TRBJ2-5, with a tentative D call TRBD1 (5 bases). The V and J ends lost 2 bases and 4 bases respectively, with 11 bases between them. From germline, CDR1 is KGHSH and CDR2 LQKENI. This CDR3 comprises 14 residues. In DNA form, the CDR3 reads TGTGCCAGCTCACCAAGCAGGGCCCGAGAGACCCAGTACTTC. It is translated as CASSPSRARETQYF.

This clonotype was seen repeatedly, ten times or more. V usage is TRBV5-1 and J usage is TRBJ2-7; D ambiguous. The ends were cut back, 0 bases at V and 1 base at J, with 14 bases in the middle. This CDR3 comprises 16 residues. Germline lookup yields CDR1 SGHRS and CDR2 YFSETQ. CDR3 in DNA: TGCGCCAGCAGCTTGGGCCCGGTAAGGGATTCCTACGAGCAGTACTTC. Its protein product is CASSLGPVRDSYEQYF.

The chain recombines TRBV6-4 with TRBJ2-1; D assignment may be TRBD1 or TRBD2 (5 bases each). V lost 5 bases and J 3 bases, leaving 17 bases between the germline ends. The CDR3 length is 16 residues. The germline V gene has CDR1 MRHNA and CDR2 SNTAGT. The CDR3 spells CASSPSRDQGYNEQFF. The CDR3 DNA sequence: TGTGCCAGCAGTCCTAGCAGGGACCAAGGCTACAATGAGCAGTTCTTC.

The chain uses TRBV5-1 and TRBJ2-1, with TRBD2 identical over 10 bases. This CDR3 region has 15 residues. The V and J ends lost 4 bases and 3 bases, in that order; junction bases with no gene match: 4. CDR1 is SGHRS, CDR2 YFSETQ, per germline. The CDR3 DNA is TGCGCCAGCAGCGCCTGGACTAGCGGCTACAATGAGCAGTTCTTC. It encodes CASSAWTSGYNEQFF.

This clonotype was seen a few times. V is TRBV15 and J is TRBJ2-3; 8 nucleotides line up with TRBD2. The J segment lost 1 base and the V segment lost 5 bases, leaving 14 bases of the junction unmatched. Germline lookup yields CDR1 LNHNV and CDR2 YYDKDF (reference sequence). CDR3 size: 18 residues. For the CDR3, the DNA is TGTGCCACCAGCGGCGGGCGGGAGGCCCGACGGGGCACAGATACGCAGTATTTT. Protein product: CATSGGREARRGTDTQYF.

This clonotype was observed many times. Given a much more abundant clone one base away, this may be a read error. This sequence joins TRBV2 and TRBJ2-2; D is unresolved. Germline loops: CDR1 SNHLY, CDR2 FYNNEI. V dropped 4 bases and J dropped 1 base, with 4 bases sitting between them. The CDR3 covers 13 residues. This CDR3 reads CASSAGNTGELFF. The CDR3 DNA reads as TGTGCCAGCAGTGCAGGGAACACCGGGGAGCTGTTTTTT. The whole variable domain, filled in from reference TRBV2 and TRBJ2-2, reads EPEVTQTPSHQVTQMGQEVILRCVPISNHLYFYWYRQILGQKVEFLVSFYNNEISEKSEIFDDQFSVERPDGSNFTLKIRSTKLEDSAMYFCASSAGNTGELFFGEGSRLTVL.

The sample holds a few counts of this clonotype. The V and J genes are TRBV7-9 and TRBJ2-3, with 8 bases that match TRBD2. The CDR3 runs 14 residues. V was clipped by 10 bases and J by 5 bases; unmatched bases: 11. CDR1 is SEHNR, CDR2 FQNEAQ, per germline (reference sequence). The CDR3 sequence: CAMGAGGPQDTQYF. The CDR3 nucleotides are TGTGCCATGGGGGCGGGAGGCCCTCAAGATACGCAGTATTTT.

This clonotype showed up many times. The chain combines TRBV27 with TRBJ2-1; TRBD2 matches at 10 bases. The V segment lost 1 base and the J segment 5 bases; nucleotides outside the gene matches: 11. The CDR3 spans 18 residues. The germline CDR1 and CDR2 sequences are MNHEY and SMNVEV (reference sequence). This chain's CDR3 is CASSLFLGLAGDHNEQFF. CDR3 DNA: TGTGCCAGCAGTTTATTTCTTGGCCTAGCGGGAGACCACAATGAGCAGTTCTTC.

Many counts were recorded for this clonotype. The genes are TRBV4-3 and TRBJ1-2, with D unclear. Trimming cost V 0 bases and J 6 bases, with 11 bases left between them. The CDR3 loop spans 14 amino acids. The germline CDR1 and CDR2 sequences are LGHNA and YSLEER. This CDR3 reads CASSQDMFIDGYTF. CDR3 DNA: TGCGCCAGCAGCCAAGATATGTTTATAGATGGCTACACCTTC.

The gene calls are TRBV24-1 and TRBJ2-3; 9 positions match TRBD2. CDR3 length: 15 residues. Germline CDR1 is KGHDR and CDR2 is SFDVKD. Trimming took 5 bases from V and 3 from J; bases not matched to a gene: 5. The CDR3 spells CATSVAAGGTDTQYF. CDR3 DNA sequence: TGTGCCACCAGTGTCGCGGCGGGGGGGACAGATACGCAGTATTTT.

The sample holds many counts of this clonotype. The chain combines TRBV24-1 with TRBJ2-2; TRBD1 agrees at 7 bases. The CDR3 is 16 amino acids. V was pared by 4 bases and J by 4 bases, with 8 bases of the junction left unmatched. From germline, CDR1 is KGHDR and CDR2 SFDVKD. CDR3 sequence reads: CATSETTGFGTGELFF. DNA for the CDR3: TGTGCCACCAGTGAAACGACAGGGTTCGGCACCGGGGAGCTGTTTTTT.

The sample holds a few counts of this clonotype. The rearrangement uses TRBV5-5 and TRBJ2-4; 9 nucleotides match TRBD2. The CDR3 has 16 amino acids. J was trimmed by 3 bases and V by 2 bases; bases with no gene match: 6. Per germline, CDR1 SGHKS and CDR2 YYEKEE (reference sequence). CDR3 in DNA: TGTGCCAGCAGCTTAGGCGGGGGGGGAGACAAAAACATTCAGTACTTC. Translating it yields CASSLGGGGDKNIQYF.

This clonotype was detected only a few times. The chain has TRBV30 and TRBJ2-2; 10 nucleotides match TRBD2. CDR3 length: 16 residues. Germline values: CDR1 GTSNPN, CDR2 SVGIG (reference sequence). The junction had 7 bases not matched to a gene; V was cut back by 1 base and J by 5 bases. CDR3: CAWSASGGLWTGELFF. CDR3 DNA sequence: TGTGCCTGGAGTGCTAGCGGGGGTCTGTGGACCGGGGAGCTGTTTTTT.